This T cell receptor (beta chain) was documented in a study of Tregs in tolerant kidney transplant recipients. Clones were sequenced by immunoSEQ multiplex PCR, and TCRdb holds only the in-frame ones, with some missing. The sample yields about 68,000 clones, roughly 84% seen once. This clone came up once. The CDR3 is made up of 11 amino acids. CDR1 and CDR2 (germline): LGHNT, FRNRAP. Trimming stripped 2 bases from V and 2 bases from J, with 0 bases between. The receptor comes from a human donor in good health. This chain links TRBV12-5 with TRBJ1-1; D not certain. Sequencing was performed on CD4+ T cells from blood. The CDR3 DNA sequence: TGTGCTAGTGGTTTGAACACTGAAGCTTTCTTT. Residues: CASGLNTEAFF.